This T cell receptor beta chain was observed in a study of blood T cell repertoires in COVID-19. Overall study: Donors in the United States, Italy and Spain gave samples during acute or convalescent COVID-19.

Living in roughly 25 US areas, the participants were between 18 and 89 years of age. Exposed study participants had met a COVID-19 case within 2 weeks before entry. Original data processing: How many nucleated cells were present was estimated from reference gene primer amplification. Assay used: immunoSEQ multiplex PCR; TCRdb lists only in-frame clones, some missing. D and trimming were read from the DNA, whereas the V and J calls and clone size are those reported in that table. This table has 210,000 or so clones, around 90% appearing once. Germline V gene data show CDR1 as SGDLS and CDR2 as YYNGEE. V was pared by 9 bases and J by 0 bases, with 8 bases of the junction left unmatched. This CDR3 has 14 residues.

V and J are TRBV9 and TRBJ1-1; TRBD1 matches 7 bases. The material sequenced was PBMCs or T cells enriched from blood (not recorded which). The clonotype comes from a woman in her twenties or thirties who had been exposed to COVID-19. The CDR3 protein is CATAPGQMNTEAFF. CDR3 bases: TGTGCCACCGCGCCGGGACAGATGAACACTGAAGCTTTCTTT.